The source of this TCR beta chain is a study of cytomegalovirus exposure and HLA in healthy donors. Broader study findings: Across donors, most TCRs were seen rarely, yet some public ones were widespread. The finding came from a later analysis; first-cohort TCR clusters tended to co-occur in the roughly 110 validation repertoires. Through in vitro validation, three CMV-associated chains were shown to be specific for CMV antigens.

Method: immunoSEQ multiplex PCR; TCRdb's copy keeps in-frame clones and lacks some. The sample lists 250,000 to 350,000 clones, approximately 90% occurring once. While the first cohort had 600 to 800 subjects, the donors belonged to the separate validation cohort of about 130 subjects. A note on this clone: Its antigen is undetermined.

Germline trimming cut 2 bases from V and 2 bases from J; bases unmatched to any gene: 7. From germline, CDR1 is MNHEY and CDR2 SMNVEV (reference sequence). The CDR3 is 16 amino acids. The sample was PBMCs. The sequence derives from a woman in her late teens or twenties in good health and CMV-seronegative. The chain employs TRBV27 and TRBJ2-3; 7 nucleotides agree with TRBD2. The DNA for the CDR3 is TGTGCCAGCAGTTTAGGACTAGACAGAGTCACAGATACGCAGTATTTT. Its translation: CASSLGLDRVTDTQYF.